This T cell receptor beta chain is drawn from a study of T cells in Graves' hyperthyroidism and ophthalmopathy. What was amplified from RNA transcripts were TCR beta CDR3 regions. The HTBI primer set served for first-round RT-PCR of the TCR CDR3. TCRdb re-analysed the multiplex PCR reads in MiXCR, keeping a single row per CDR3 protein. Here the sample spans nearly 600,000 distinct CDR3 sequences, approximately 15% being singletons. Notes on the study in general: It was a median around 6 months before onset that the model predicted ophthalmopathy.

This clonotype was detected only a few times. Its antigen is still unknown. The TCR was taken from a young woman with Graves' ophthalmopathy. Input material: blood.

In DNA form, the CDR3 reads TGTGCCAGCCGGTCTTCCCCCATCCGGAGAAACATTCAGTACTTC. It specifies CASRSSPIRRNIQYF. The genes are TRBV6-1 and TRBJ2-4; no definite D call. CDR3 length: 15 residues. The V end lost 8 bases, the J end lost 6 bases, and 20 bases lay between the germline ends. The germline gives CDR1 MNHNS, CDR2 SASEGT.